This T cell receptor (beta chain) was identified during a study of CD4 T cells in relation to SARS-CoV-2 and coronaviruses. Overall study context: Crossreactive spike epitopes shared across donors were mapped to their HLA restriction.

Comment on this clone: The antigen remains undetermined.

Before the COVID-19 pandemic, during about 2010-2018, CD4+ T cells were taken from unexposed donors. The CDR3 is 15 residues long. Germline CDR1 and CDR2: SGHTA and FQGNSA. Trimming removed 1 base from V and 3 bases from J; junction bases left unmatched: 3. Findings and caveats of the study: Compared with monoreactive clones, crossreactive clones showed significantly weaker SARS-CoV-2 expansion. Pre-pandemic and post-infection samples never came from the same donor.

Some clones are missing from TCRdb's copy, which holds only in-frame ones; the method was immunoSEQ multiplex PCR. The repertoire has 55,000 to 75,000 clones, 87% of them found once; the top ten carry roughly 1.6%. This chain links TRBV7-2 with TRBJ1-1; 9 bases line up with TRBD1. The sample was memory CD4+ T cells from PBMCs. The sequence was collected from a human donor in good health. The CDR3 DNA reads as TGTGCCAGCAGCTTAGAATGGACAGGGGACACTGAAGCTTTCTTT. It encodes CASSLEWTGDTEAFF.